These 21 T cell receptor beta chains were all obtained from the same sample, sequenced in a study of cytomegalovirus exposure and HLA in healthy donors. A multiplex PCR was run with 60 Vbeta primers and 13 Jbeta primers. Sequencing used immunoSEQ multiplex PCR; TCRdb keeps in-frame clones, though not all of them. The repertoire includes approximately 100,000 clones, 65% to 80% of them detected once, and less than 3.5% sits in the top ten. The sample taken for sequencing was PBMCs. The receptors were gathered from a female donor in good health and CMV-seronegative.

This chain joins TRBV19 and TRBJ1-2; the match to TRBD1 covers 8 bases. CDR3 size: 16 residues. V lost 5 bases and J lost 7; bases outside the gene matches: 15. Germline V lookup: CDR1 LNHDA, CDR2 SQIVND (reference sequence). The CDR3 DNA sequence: TGTGCCAGTAGTTCCTATAGTACAGGGGGAGTCGGTGGCTACACCTTC. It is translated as CASSSYSTGGVGGYTF.

The DNA for the CDR3 is TGTGCCAGCAGCGTAGGCTGGAGGAATGAGCAGTTCTTC. The encoded protein is CASSVGWRNEQFF. V gene TRBV9 combines with J gene TRBJ2-1, with D tentatively TRBD2 (5 bases). V lost 0 bases to trimming and J lost 7 bases, with 8 bases between them. From germline, CDR1 is SGDLS and CDR2 YYNGEE. The CDR3 contains 13 residues. Supplemented by reference TRBV9 and TRBJ2-1, the full variable domain reads DSGVTQTPKHLITATGQRVTLRCSPRSGDLSVYWYQQSLDQGLQFLIQYYNGEERAKGNILERFSAQQFPDLHSELNLSSLELGDSALYFCASSVGWRNEQFFGPGTRLTVL.

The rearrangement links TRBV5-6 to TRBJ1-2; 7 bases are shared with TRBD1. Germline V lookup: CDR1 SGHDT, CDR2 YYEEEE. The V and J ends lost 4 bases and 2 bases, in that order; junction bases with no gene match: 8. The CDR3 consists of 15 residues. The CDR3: CASSPAGGGNYGYTF. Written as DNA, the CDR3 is TGTGCCAGCAGCCCCGCAGGGGGAGGCAACTATGGCTACACCTTC.

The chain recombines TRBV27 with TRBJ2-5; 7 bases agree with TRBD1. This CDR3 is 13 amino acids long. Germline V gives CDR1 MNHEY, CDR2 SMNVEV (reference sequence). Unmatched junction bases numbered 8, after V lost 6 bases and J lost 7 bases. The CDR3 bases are TGTGCCAGCAGAACACAGGGGCTGGGGACCCAGTACTTC. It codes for CASRTQGLGTQYF.

The CDR3 DNA sequence: TGTGCCAGTCAGAAACACAGTGGTGCCACAGATACGCAGTATTTT. It translates to CASQKHSGATDTQYF. V usage is TRBV19 and J usage is TRBJ2-3; no clear D. V was trimmed by 8 bases and J by 2 bases, leaving 17 bases between them. The CDR3 spans 15 residues. Germline assignment: CDR1 LNHDA and CDR2 SQIVND (reference sequence).

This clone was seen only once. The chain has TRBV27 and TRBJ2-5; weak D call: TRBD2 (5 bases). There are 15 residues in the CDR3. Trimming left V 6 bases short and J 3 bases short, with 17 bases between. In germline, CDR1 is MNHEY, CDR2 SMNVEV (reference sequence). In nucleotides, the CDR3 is TGTGCCAGCAGACGCGGTCTAGGGCGGGAAGAGACCCAGTACTTC. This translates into CASRRGLGREETQYF.

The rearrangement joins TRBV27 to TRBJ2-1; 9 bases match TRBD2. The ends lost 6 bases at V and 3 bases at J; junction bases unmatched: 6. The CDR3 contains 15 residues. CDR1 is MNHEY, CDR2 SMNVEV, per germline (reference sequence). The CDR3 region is CASSLAGRIYNEQFF. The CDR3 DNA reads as TGTGCCAGCAGCCTAGCGGGGAGAATCTACAATGAGCAGTTCTTC.

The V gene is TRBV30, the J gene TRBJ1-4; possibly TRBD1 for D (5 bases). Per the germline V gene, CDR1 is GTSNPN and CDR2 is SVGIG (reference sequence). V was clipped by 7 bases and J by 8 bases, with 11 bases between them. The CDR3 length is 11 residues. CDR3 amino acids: CASGTGEKLFF. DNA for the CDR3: TGTGCCTCCGGGACTGGGGAAAAACTGTTTTTT.

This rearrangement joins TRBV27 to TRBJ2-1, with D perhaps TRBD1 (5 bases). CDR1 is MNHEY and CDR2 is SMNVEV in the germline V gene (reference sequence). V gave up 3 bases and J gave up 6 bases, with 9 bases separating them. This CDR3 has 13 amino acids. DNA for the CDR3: TGTGCCAGCAGTTTCAGGGCTCTCAATGAGCAGTTCTTC. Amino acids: CASSFRALNEQFF.

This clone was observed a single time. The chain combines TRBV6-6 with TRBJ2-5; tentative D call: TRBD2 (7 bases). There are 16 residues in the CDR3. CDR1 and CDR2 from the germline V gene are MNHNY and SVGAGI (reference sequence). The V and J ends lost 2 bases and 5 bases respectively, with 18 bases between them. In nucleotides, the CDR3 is TGTGCCAGCAGTTACGGGCCCCGGGGGGCCTACGAGACCCAGTACTTC. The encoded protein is CASSYGPRGAYETQYF.

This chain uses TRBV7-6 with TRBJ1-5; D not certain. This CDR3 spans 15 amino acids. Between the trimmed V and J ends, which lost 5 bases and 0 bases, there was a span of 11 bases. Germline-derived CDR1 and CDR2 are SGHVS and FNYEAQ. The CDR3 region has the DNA TGTGCCAGCAGCCTAGGGCCTTATAGCAATCAGCCCCAGCATTTT. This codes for CASSLGPYSNQPQHF.

The CDR3 reads CASSLGGGTGAYEQYF. In DNA, the CDR3 is TGTGCCAGCAGTTTAGGGGGGGGGACAGGAGCCTACGAGCAGTACTTC. This chain joins TRBV27 and TRBJ2-7; D possibly corresponds to TRBD1 (8 bases). Trimming removed 2 bases at V and 2 bases at J, with 16 bases between. The CDR3 loop spans 16 amino acids. Per the germline V gene, CDR1 is MNHEY and CDR2 is SMNVEV (reference sequence).

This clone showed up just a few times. The CDR3 here is CASSWGTGVSGEQFF. DNA for the CDR3: TGTGCCAGCAGCTGGGGGACAGGGGTTTCCGGTGAGCAGTTCTTC. The rearrangement joins TRBV5-6 to TRBJ2-1, with TRBD1 matching over 10 bases. Germline CDR1 and CDR2: SGHDT and YYEEEE. The CDR3 spans 15 residues. The V gene end was trimmed by 3 bases and the J gene end by 9 bases; junction bases not matched to a gene: 9.

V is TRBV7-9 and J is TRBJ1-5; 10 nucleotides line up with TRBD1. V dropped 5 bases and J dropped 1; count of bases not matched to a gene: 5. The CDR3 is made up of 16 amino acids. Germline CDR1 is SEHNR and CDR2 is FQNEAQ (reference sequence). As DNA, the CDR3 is TGTGCCAGCAGCGGACAGGGGGACCGAAGCAATCAGCCCCAGCATTTT. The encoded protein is CASSGQGDRSNQPQHF.

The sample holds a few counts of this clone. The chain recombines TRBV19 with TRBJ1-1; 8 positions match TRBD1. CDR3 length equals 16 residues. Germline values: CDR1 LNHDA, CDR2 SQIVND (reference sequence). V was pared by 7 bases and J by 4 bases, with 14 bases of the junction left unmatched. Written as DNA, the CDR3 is TGTGCCAGTACCTTATACACAGGGGGAGGACTCACTGAAGCTTTCTTT. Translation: CASTLYTGGGLTEAFF.

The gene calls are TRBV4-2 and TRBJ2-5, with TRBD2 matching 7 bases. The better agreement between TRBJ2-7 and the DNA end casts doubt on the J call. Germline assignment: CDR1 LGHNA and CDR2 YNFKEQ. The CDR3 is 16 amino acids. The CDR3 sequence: CASSQESSGNPYEQYF. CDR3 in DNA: TGTGCCAGCAGCCAGGAATCTAGCGGAAATCCCTACGAGCAGTACTTC.

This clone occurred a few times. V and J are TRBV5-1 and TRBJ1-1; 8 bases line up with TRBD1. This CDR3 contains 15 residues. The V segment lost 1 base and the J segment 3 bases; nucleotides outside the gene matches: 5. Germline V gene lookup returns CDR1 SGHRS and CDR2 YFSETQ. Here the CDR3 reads CASSLRTGGDTEAFF. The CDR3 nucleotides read TGCGCCAGCAGCTTGAGAACAGGGGGTGACACTGAAGCTTTCTTT.

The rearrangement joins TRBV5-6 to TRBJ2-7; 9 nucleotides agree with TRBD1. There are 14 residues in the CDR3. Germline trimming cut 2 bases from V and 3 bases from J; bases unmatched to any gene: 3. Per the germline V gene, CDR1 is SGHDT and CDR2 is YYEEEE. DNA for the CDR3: TGTGCCAGCAGCTTCCGACAGGGGGGCTACGAGCAGTACTTC. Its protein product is CASSFRQGGYEQYF.

The CDR3 nucleotides are TGCGCCAGCAGCCAAGAATCCAGGGGGCGATTCACCGGGGAGCTGTTTTTT. This codes for CASSQESRGRFTGELFF. V gene TRBV4-3 combines with J gene TRBJ2-2; TRBD1 matches 8 bases. The germline CDR1 and CDR2 sequences are LGHNA and YSLEER. Unmatched junction bases numbered 7, after V lost 0 bases and J lost 4 bases. The CDR3 covers 17 residues.

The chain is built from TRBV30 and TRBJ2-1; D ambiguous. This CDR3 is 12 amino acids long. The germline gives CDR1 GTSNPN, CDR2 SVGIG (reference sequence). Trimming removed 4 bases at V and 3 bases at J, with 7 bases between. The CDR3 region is CAWNAGYNEQFF. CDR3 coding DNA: TGTGCCTGGAATGCAGGCTACAATGAGCAGTTCTTC. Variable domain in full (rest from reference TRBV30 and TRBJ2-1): SQTIHQWPATLVQPVGSPLSLECTVEGTSNPNLYWYRQAAGRGLQLLFYSVGIGQISSEVPQNLSASRPQDRQFILSSKKLLLSDSGFYLCAWNAGYNEQFFGPGTRLTVL.

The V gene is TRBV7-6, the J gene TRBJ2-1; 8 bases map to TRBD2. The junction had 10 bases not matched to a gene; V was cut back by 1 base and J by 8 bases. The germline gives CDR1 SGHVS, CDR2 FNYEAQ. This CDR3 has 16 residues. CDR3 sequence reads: CASSLGSGGNTDEQFF. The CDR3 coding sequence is TGTGCCAGCAGCTTAGGGTCGGGGGGGAATACCGATGAGCAGTTCTTC.